Following are 2 T cell receptor beta chains from one sample sequenced in a study of blood T cell repertoires in COVID-19. The data were produced by immunoSEQ multiplex PCR, yet TCRdb's version contains in-frame clones alone and is incomplete. Among hundreds of thousands of clones listed, roughly 87% were seen once. The sequencing sample was made of PBMCs or T cells enriched from blood (not recorded which). The receptors shown here come from a woman in her late teens or twenties who had recovered from COVID-19.

The V and J genes are TRBV18 and TRBJ2-1, with 12 positions matching TRBD2. Germline values: CDR1 KGHSH, CDR2 LQKENI. Trimming cost V 2 bases and J 9 bases; bases outside gene matches: 8. The CDR3 sequence is 16 residues long. CDR3 in amino acids: CASSPEGTSGSGEQFF. CDR3 in DNA: TGTGCCAGCTCACCAGAGGGGACTAGCGGGTCGGGTGAGCAGTTCTTC.

This chain links TRBV2 with TRBJ2-7; possible D gene TRBD1, 6 bases. The germline V gene encodes CDR1 SNHLY and CDR2 FYNNEI. The CDR3 is 13 amino acids. Trimming removed 7 bases from V and 3 bases from J, with 13 bases in between. CDR3 in amino acids: CASNRVDGYEQYF. In DNA form, the CDR3 reads TGTGCCAGCAACAGGGTCGACGGCTACGAGCAGTACTTC.